The present TCR beta chain was sequenced within a study of T cells after yellow fever vaccination. Notes on the study in general: Primary-vaccination clones mostly resurfaced post-booster (less than 98% CD4, roughly 90% CD8). CD4 and CD8 compartments shared a small share of clonotypes. Repertoires obtained by FACS sorting could include abundant clonotypes that entered as contaminants from the bulk population.

This clonotype was seen a handful of times. Antigen: not known. CDR3 length: 13 residues. Per the germline V gene, CDR1 is DFQATT and CDR2 is SNEGSKA (reference sequence). The ends were cut back, 1 base at V and 3 bases at J, with 9 bases in the middle. The authors made TCR cDNA by 5'RACE template switching, adding a universal primer site and UMIs. TCRdb fed the 5' RACE reads into MiXCR, producing one record per CDR3 protein. The data contain 250,000 or so distinct CDR3 sequences, around 3.5% of them seen just once; the ten biggest clones take up 15% to 20%. This clonotype originated in a man aged 18 to 29 who received the YFV17D yellow fever vaccine. This specimen was PBMCs, taken 15 days after the yellow fever booster vaccination. The V gene is TRBV20-1, the J gene TRBJ2-5; D ambiguous. The CDR3 nucleotides read TGCAGTGCTAGAGCACCAAGCAAAGAGACCCAGTACTTC. This gives the protein CSARAPSKETQYF.